These 11 T cell receptor beta chains were sequenced from one sample in a study of Ad26.COV2.S vaccination and SARS-CoV-2 variants. Treatment: 15 to 20 received Ad26.COV2.S at low or high dose, single or two shots; roughly five received placebo; per-sample allocation not given. Day 63 after the first vaccine or placebo injection was the time point for sampling. Sequencing used immunoSEQ multiplex PCR; TCRdb keeps in-frame clones, though not all of them. The sample includes about 480,000 clones, about 83% seen only once; the top ten take 13%. The source material was peripheral blood, sampled in a trial of Ad26.COV2.S vaccine versus placebo. Receptors originate from a person between 18 and 65 years old who received the Ad26.COV2.S COVID-19 vaccine or a placebo.

The chain recombines TRBV4-3 with TRBJ2-1, with 8 positions matching TRBD2. This CDR3 spans 16 amino acids. Germline V CDR1 and CDR2: LGHNA, YSLEER. The J segment lost 4 bases and the V segment lost 0 bases, leaving 5 bases of the junction unmatched. The DNA for the CDR3 is TGCGCCAGCAGCCAAGATATACTAGCGGAGTACAATGAGCAGTTCTTC. Translated, it gives CASSQDILAEYNEQFF.

With respect to this clone: One junction end does not reproduce the germline sequence, and a read error may be involved. This chain uses TRBV20-1 with TRBJ1-2, with D tentatively TRBD1 (6 bases). Germline V gene lookup returns CDR1 DFQATT and CDR2 SNEGSKA (reference sequence). The CDR3 length is 8 residues. DNA of the CDR3: TGTAGAGGGGGGTTTGGCACCTTC. Amino acid sequence: CRGGFGTF.

This clone was found once. The genes are TRBV10-3 and TRBJ2-7; D is ambiguous. V dropped 6 bases and J dropped 4 bases, with 13 bases sitting between them. Germline-derived CDR1 and CDR2 are ENHRY and SYGVKD. This CDR3 spans 13 amino acids. In DNA, the CDR3 is TGTGCCATCAGGAAGAACCCAAGTTACGAGCAGTACTTC. Translated, it gives CAIRKNPSYEQYF.

This rearrangement joins TRBV19 to TRBJ2-3; 10 nucleotides match TRBD2. The CDR3 contains 19 residues. Germline V lookup: CDR1 LNHDA, CDR2 SQIVND (reference sequence). V was clipped by 3 bases and J by 4 bases; unmatched bases: 16. The CDR3 nucleotides read TGTGCCAGTAGTATGCTGGCTAGCGGGAGAGGATGGTCTCCAGATACGCAGTATTTT. Protein: CASSMLASGRGWSPDTQYF.

This rearrangement joins TRBV5-1 to TRBJ1-4; TRBD1 aligns across 9 bases. CDR1 is SGHRS and CDR2 is YFSETQ in the germline V gene. Trimming cost V 0 bases and J 12 bases; bases outside gene matches: 9. CDR3 length: 15 residues. The CDR3: CASSLAGTGFGQLFF. In nucleotides, the CDR3 is TGCGCCAGCAGCTTGGCCGGGACAGGGTTTGGGCAACTGTTTTTT.

With respect to this clone: In the same sample, other DNA sequences code for this CDR3. The V and J genes are TRBV19 and TRBJ2-1; 9 nucleotides agree with TRBD1. The CDR3 has 13 residues. The ends lost 4 bases at V and 8 bases at J; junction bases unmatched: 3. In germline, CDR1 is LNHDA, CDR2 SQIVND (reference sequence). CDR3 nucleotide sequence: TGTGCCAGTAGTACGGGACAGGGCTATGAGCAGTTCTTC. Encoded protein: CASSTGQGYEQFF.

The chain employs TRBV27 and TRBJ2-5; D is possibly TRBD2 (5 bases). The CDR3 sequence is 11 residues long. Trimming left V 4 bases short and J 6 bases short, with 6 bases between. CDR1 and CDR2 (germline): MNHEY, SMNVEV (reference sequence). CDR3 in amino acids: CASSWEQTQYF. CDR3 in DNA: TGTGCCAGCAGTTGGGAGCAGACCCAGTACTTC.

The chain uses TRBV12-3 or TRBV12-4 and TRBJ2-1; no firm D call. There are 12 residues in the CDR3. Trimming removed 6 bases from V and 5 bases from J, with 8 bases in between. The DNA for the CDR3 is TGTGCCAGCAGCGCCCTCAACAATGAGCAGTTCTTC. The encoded protein is CASSALNNEQFF.

The V call is TRBV5-1, the J call TRBJ1-2; D might be TRBD1 (6 bases). Germline loops: CDR1 SGHRS, CDR2 YFSETQ. The CDR3 covers 14 residues. Trimming removed 4 bases at V and 7 bases at J, with 17 bases between. The CDR3, as DNA: TGCGCCAGCAGCCCCGAAGGGGGGGCGGCTGGCTACACCTTC. Amino acid sequence: CASSPEGGAAGYTF.

This sequence joins TRBV6-6 and TRBJ2-7; 8 bases match TRBD1. This CDR3 is 13 amino acids long. J lost 5 bases, V lost 5 bases, and 5 bases had no gene match. Per germline, CDR1 MNHNY and CDR2 SVGAGI (reference sequence). This CDR3 reads CASSPGQDNEQYF. In DNA, the CDR3 is TGTGCCAGCAGTCCGGGACAGGATAACGAGCAGTACTTC.

V and J are TRBV7-2 and TRBJ2-7, with unresolved D. Germline V gene lookup returns CDR1 SGHTA and CDR2 FQGNSA. V was pared by 1 base and J by 4 bases, with 20 bases between. The CDR3 is made up of 17 amino acids. The CDR3 coding sequence is TGTGCCAGCAGCTTAGGGGCCGCGACTCCTTTTAATTACGAGCAGTACTTC. Translation gives CASSLGAATPFNYEQYF.